This note documents a single T cell receptor beta chain sequence. Antigen: not known. The entry originates in a study of cytomegalovirus exposure and HLA in healthy donors. Overall study results and limits: Most TCR sequences proved rare, with some public TCRs found in many donors. Later analysis associated a missense DCLRE1C variant with TCR beta V- and J-gene trimming. According to a later analysis, donors in an Asian-associated ancestry cluster reportedly had fewer N-insertions than the approximately 730-donor mean.

Primers for the PCR totalled 60 Vbeta and 13 Jbeta. TCRdb's table, derived via immunoSEQ multiplex PCR, lists solely in-frame clones and lacks some. This table holds 150,000 to 200,000 clones, 70% to 90% found once. At the time of sampling, donors were nominally healthy, though unrecorded immune exposures were likely. Unmatched junction bases numbered 17, after V lost 4 bases and J lost 8 bases. CDR3 length: 17 amino acids. The germline V gene encodes CDR1 SGDLS and CDR2 YYNGEE. This chain links TRBV9 with TRBJ2-1; TRBD2 aligns across 8 bases. The TCR was taken from a girl aged 5-17 years in good health and CMV-seropositive. The sample taken for sequencing was PBMCs. The CDR3 DNA sequence: TGTGCCAGCAGCTCCCCCCCGGGACTAGAGGGTATGGATGAGCAGTTCTTC. Protein product: CASSSPPGLEGMDEQFF.